This passage covers 14 T cell receptor beta chains from one sample sequenced in a study of cytomegalovirus exposure and HLA in healthy donors. PCR used 60 Vbeta primers and 13 Jbeta primers. Sequenced by immunoSEQ multiplex PCR; TCRdb stores in-frame clones only, minus some. Of about 190,000 clones listed, about 80% were seen once; the top ten hold 2% to 2.5%. Sequenced material: PBMCs. These receptors all stem from a woman younger than 45 in good health and CMV-seronegative.

The V gene is TRBV6-5, the J gene TRBJ2-2; D unclear. Germline CDR1 MNHEY, CDR2 SVGAGI. This CDR3 has 13 amino acids. Trimming took 7 bases from V and 6 from J, leaving 12 bases between them. The CDR3 sequence is CASTARLAGELFF. For the CDR3, the DNA is TGTGCCAGCACCGCACGGTTAGCCGGGGAGCTGTTTTTT.

Regarding this clone: This specimen includes other DNA sequences encoding the same CDR3. The chain recombines TRBV30 with TRBJ2-5, with TRBD2 as a possible D gene (6 bases). Germline V gene lookup returns CDR1 GTSNPN and CDR2 SVGIG (reference sequence). Trimming took 2 bases from V and 2 from J, leaving 9 bases between them. The CDR3 has 13 residues. CDR3 residues: CAWSRLAQETQYF. In DNA, the CDR3 is TGTGCCTGGAGTAGGCTAGCGCAAGAGACCCAGTACTTC.

A few counts support this clone. V and J are TRBV4-3 and TRBJ2-7; D is undetermined. From germline, CDR1 is LGHNA and CDR2 YSLEER. The V gene lost 4 bases and the J gene lost 2 bases, with 18 bases spanning the gap. This CDR3 is 16 amino acids long. CDR3 nucleotide sequence: TGCGCCAGCAGCCTCGGCCGGGTCTCCCGCGCCTACGAGCAGTACTTC. It translates to CASSLGRVSRAYEQYF.

This chain links TRBV27 with TRBJ1-5, with D tentatively TRBD1 (6 bases). The V gene lost 5 bases and the J gene lost 2 bases, with 10 bases spanning the gap. The CDR3 runs 14 residues. Germline V gene sequence: CDR1 MNHEY, CDR2 SMNVEV (reference sequence). This CDR3 reads CASSANRGNQPQHF. DNA for the CDR3: TGTGCCAGCAGTGCGAACAGGGGCAATCAGCCCCAGCATTTT.

The table lists this clone with a count of one. The chain recombines TRBV30 with TRBJ1-4; the D is unclear. The CDR3 sequence is 14 residues long. With 1 base removed from V and 13 bases from J, the gap between germline ends came to 19 bases. Germline lookup yields CDR1 GTSNPN and CDR2 SVGIG (reference sequence). The CDR3 nucleotides read TGTGCCTGGAGTGGCGGTGGTTCCGTCGACGGACTGTTTTTT. Translating it yields CAWSGGGSVDGLFF. Filled out from reference TRBV30 and TRBJ1-4, the complete variable domain reads SQTIHQWPATLVQPVGSPLSLECTVEGTSNPNLYWYRQAAGRGLQLLFYSVGIGQISSEVPQNLSASRPQDRQFILSSKKLLLSDSGFYLCAWSGGGSVDGLFFGSGTQLSVL.

CDR3 region: CASSHDTNYGYTF. CDR3 DNA: TGTGCCAGCAGCCATGACACCAACTATGGCTACACCTTC. The chain uses TRBV2 and TRBJ1-2; D remains ambiguous. Germline CDR1 SNHLY, CDR2 FYNNEI. Trimming pared 6 bases from V and 2 bases from J, leaving 10 bases between. The CDR3 covers 13 residues.

This clone was seen only once. The chain is built from TRBV29-1 and TRBJ1-5; tentatively, D is TRBD1 (5 bases). The germline V gene has CDR1 SQVTM and CDR2 ANQGSEA. The CDR3 runs to 15 residues. V was cut by 4 bases and J by 2 bases, with 15 bases left in between. The CDR3 loop reads CSVAGLGTGNQPQHF. The CDR3 DNA reads TGCAGCGTTGCTGGGTTGGGGACTGGCAATCAGCCCCAGCATTTT.

The chain links TRBV27 to TRBJ1-5, with D tentatively TRBD1 (6 bases). CDR3 length: 16 amino acids. V was cut by 0 bases and J by 5 bases, with 14 bases left in between. Germline V gene lookup returns CDR1 MNHEY and CDR2 SMNVEV (reference sequence). The CDR3 nucleotides read TGTGCCAGCAGTTTATCGCCGCGGGGGCATCATCAGCCCCAGCATTTT. This codes for CASSLSPRGHHQPQHF.

The V gene is TRBV2, the J gene TRBJ2-3; D is possibly TRBD2 (5 bases). This CDR3 region has 19 residues. The germline CDR1 and CDR2 sequences are SNHLY and FYNNEI. V lost 3 bases and J 2 bases, leaving 24 bases between the germline ends. The CDR3 loop reads CASSDFFGGGEADTDTQYF. CDR3 nucleotides: TGTGCCAGCAGTGACTTCTTTGGAGGTGGTGAAGCAGACACAGATACGCAGTATTTT.

The chain combines TRBV30 with TRBJ2-2, with 9 bases matching TRBD2. Per germline, CDR1 GTSNPN and CDR2 SVGIG (reference sequence). Trimming took 2 bases from V and 4 from J; bases not matched to a gene: 11. The CDR3 totals 17 residues. As DNA, the CDR3 is TGTGCCTGGAGTCGAACTGCGGGAGGGCCGGGCACCGGGGAGCTGTTTTTT. It codes for CAWSRTAGGPGTGELFF.

The chain carries TRBV7-9 and TRBJ2-7; D is ambiguous. V dropped 5 bases and J dropped 3 bases, with 8 bases sitting between them. In germline, CDR1 is SEHNR, CDR2 FQNEAQ (reference sequence). This CDR3 spans 12 amino acids. The CDR3 region is CASSPPGYEQYF. The DNA of the CDR3 is TGTGCCAGCAGCCCACCGGGCTACGAGCAGTACTTC.

This rearrangement joins TRBV5-1 to TRBJ2-4; 8 bases line up with TRBD1. The CDR3 length is 13 residues. Germline V gene sequence: CDR1 SGHRS, CDR2 YFSETQ. V trimming: 2 bases; J trimming: 9 bases; junction bases outside the gene matches: 4. The CDR3 loop reads CASSFGQGGIQYF. CDR3 nucleotide sequence: TGCGCCAGCAGCTTCGGACAGGGAGGCATTCAGTACTTC.

A remark on this clone: This specimen includes other DNA sequences encoding the same CDR3. V is TRBV6-5 and J is TRBJ1-5; D not certain. CDR1 and CDR2 (germline): MNHEY, SVGAGI. CDR3 length equals 15 residues. V gave up 0 bases and J gave up 2 bases, with 8 bases separating them. The CDR3 here is CASSYSGQGNQPQHF. The CDR3 nucleotides read TGTGCCAGCAGTTACTCGGGTCAGGGCAATCAGCCCCAGCATTTT.

J is TRBJ1-5 and V is TRBV6-1; 7 bases line up with TRBD1. Per germline, CDR1 MNHNS and CDR2 SASEGT. The CDR3 runs 13 residues. The junction had 6 bases not matched to a gene; V was cut back by 7 bases and J by 6 bases. CDR3 region: CASTQTGLQPQHF. The CDR3 nucleotides are TGTGCCAGCACGCAGACAGGGCTTCAGCCCCAGCATTTT.